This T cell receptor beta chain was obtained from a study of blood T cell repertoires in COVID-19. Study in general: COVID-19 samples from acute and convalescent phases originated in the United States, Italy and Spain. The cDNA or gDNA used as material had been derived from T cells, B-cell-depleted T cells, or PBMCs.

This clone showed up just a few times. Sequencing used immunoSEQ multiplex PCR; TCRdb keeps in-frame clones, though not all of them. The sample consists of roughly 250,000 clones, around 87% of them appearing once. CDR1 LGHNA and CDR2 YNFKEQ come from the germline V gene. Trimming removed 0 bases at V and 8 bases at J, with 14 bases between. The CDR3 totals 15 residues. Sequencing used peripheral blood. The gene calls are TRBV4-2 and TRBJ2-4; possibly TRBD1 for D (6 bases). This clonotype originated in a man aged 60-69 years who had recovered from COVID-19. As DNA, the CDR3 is TGTGCCAGCAGCCAAGAACGTCCAGGGGTGGACATTCAGTACTTC. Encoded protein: CASSQERPGVDIQYF.